The 15 T cell receptor beta chains below come from one sample, sequenced in a study of cytomegalovirus exposure and HLA in healthy donors (dated by TCRdb to 2016 to 2017). The library was prepared using the immunoSEQ multiplex PCR assay. For the multiplex PCR, a mixture combining 60 forward primers for TCR Vbeta segments and 13 reverse primers for TCR Jbeta segments was used. TCRdb stores this immuneACCESS table with in-frame sequences only. Part of the clones is absent; in the studies checked, under half of the shortfall reflects unresolved V genes, and no reason is known for the rest. The sample table holds over 75,000 clones, of which around 77% were seen once. The ten largest clones capture about 7% of the sample. Material: PBMCs. The receptor source for this set is a man aged 45 to 65 in good health and CMV-seropositive.

J is TRBJ1-4 and V is TRBV6-7; 7 positions agree with TRBD1. TRBV6-7 is noted as an ORF with a role that remains uncertain. The CDR3 is 16 amino acids. J gave up 7 bases and V 0 bases, and 8 bases lay outside the gene matches. The CDR3 region is CASSYSPGGLREKLFF. CDR3 bases: TGTGCCAGCAGTTACTCGCCAGGGGGTCTTCGTGAAAAACTGTTTTTT.

This chain links TRBV4-2 with TRBJ1-1; D is undetermined. The germline CDR1 and CDR2 sequences are LGHNA and YNFKEQ. The V and J ends lost 0 bases and 4 bases respectively, with 12 bases between them. There are 15 residues in the CDR3. Written as DNA, the CDR3 is TGTGCCAGCAGCCAAGATCCGGTGGGAGGCACTGAAGCTTTCTTT. This codes for CASSQDPVGGTEAFF.

The J gene is TRBJ2-5, the V gene TRBV5-1, with D possibly TRBD2 on 6 matching bases. The J call may be mistaken, given a closer DNA end match to TRBJ2-7. CDR3 length equals 14 residues. The germline V gene encodes CDR1 SGHRS and CDR2 YFSETQ. CDR3 sequence: CASSPGGVGHEQYF. CDR3 nucleotides: TGCGCCAGCAGCCCCGGAGGGGTCGGCCACGAGCAGTACTTC.

CDR3 residues: CASSLVMRGAYSTPDTGELFF. The CDR3 DNA sequence: TGTGCCAGCAGCTTAGTCATGCGGGGAGCGTATTCCACGCCGGACACCGGGGAGCTGTTTTTT. V gene TRBV13 combines with J gene TRBJ2-2; a possible D gene is TRBD2 (6 bases). V dropped 1 base and J dropped 3 bases, with 27 bases sitting between them. CDR1 and CDR2 (germline): PRHDT, FYEKMQ (reference sequence). This CDR3 contains 21 residues.

This clone was seen a few times. The junction does not match germline at one end; this may be a read error. The chain carries TRBV7-3 and TRBJ2-5, with 9 bases that match TRBD1. This CDR3 region has 14 residues. Germline V CDR1 and CDR2: SGHTA, FQGTGA. The CDR3 DNA sequence: TGTGCCAGCAGCCTAACAGGGGGCAGGGAGACCCAGTACTTC. This encodes CASSLTGGRETQYF.

This rearrangement joins TRBV6-1 to TRBJ1-2; 8 nucleotides match TRBD1. Germline lookup yields CDR1 MNHNS and CDR2 SASEGT. The V segment lost 0 bases and the J segment 7 bases; nucleotides outside the gene matches: 7. CDR3 length: 15 amino acids. The CDR3, as DNA: TGTGCCAGCAGTGAAGCGCTTCGCACAGGGGGTGGCTACACCTTC. It is translated as CASSEALRTGGGYTF.

The genes are TRBV7-3 and TRBJ1-3; 9 bases map to TRBD1. V gave up 5 bases and J gave up 4 bases; unmatched junction bases: 3. The CDR3 sequence is 14 residues long. The V gene's germline CDR1 is SGHTA and CDR2 FQGTGA. CDR3 region: CASSTGTGGNTIYF. Here the CDR3 DNA reads TGTGCCAGCAGCACCGGGACAGGGGGAAACACCATATATTTT.

This clone appeared a single time. This chain links TRBV5-1 with TRBJ1-1; TRBD1 aligns across 11 bases. V shed 4 bases and J 5 bases; nucleotides not matched to a gene: 4. Germline CDR1 and CDR2: SGHRS and YFSETQ. This CDR3 contains 14 residues. CDR3 DNA sequence: TGCGCCAGCAGCGGACAGGGGGCGGGTACTGAAGCTTTCTTT. Translating it yields CASSGQGAGTEAFF.

The chain links TRBV30 to TRBJ2-7, with a weak D call TRBD1 (5 bases). Germline lookup yields CDR1 GTSNPN and CDR2 SVGIG (reference sequence). V dropped 0 bases and J dropped 4 bases, with 10 bases sitting between them. The CDR3 extends over 13 amino acids. CDR3 DNA: TGTGCCTGGAGTGTCCTGCAGGGTTACGAGCAGTACTTC. It is translated as CAWSVLQGYEQYF.

This chain links TRBV30 with TRBJ2-3; D perhaps matches TRBD2 (7 bases). V was clipped by 0 bases and J by 2 bases, with 15 bases between them. CDR1 and CDR2 (germline): GTSNPN, SVGIG (reference sequence). The CDR3 contains 16 residues. Written as DNA, the CDR3 is TGTGCCTGGAGTGTGAACGTCGGGGGGCCCACAGATACGCAGTATTTT. Translating gives CAWSVNVGGPTDTQYF.

CDR3: CASSDSIETGELFF. The CDR3 nucleotides read TGTGCCAGCAGTGACTCGATAGAAACCGGGGAGCTGTTTTTT. This rearrangement joins TRBV6-4 to TRBJ2-2; D not resolved. V lost 0 bases and J lost 5, with 7 bases in between. CDR1 is MRHNA, CDR2 SNTAGT, per germline. This CDR3 comprises 14 residues.

The rearrangement joins TRBV2 to TRBJ1-2; the match to TRBD1 covers 7 bases. The CDR3 contains 13 residues. V trimming: 2 bases; J trimming: 8 bases; junction bases outside the gene matches: 5. CDR1 SNHLY and CDR2 FYNNEI come from the germline V gene. The CDR3 DNA is TGTGCCAGCAGTGAACGACAGGGTGGCGGCTACACCTTC. Residues: CASSERQGGGYTF.

The chain has TRBV6-1 and TRBJ1-5, with D maybe TRBD1 (5 bases). Germline V gives CDR1 MNHNS, CDR2 SASEGT. The CDR3 spans 17 residues. The V and J ends lost 3 bases and 6 bases respectively, with 21 bases between them. The CDR3 coding sequence is TGTGCCAGCAGTGATAGATATGTAGGGGAGGGCGGTCAGCCCCAGCATTTT. Translating it yields CASSDRYVGEGGQPQHF.

The chain has TRBV5-1 and TRBJ1-1; TRBD1 might be the D (5 bases). Trimming removed 0 bases at V and 0 bases at J, with 12 bases between. This CDR3 contains 16 residues. Germline V lookup: CDR1 SGHRS, CDR2 YFSETQ. This CDR3 reads CASSLEGPTVNTEAFF. The CDR3 bases are TGCGCCAGCAGCTTGGAGGGCCCGACAGTGAACACTGAAGCTTTCTTT.

The chain carries TRBV6-6 and TRBJ2-4, with 9 bases that match TRBD1. This CDR3 region has 16 residues. Trimming at V came to 5 bases and at J to 2 bases, leaving 7 bases not matched to a gene. Germline V lookup: CDR1 MNHNY, CDR2 SVGAGI (reference sequence). CDR3 protein: CASSVTQGAPKNIQYF. The CDR3 DNA sequence: TGTGCCAGCAGTGTAACACAGGGGGCTCCCAAAAACATTCAGTACTTC.